This T cell receptor (beta chain) derives from a study of vaccination and CD4 T cells after COVID-19 (dated by TCRdb to between 2021 and 2023). With respect to the entire study: Convalescent patients had a positive SARS-CoV-2 result on nasal swab PCR, and of these patients, some 10 had mild disease and one had severe disease. In the convalescent cohort there were six males and four females, among whom were two Hispanic individuals, seven Caucasians, two Asians and one multiracial person. Each participant got two doses of either the Pfizer-BioNTech BNT162b2 vaccine (n=8) or the Moderna mRNA-1273 vaccine (n=2). Post-COVID blood samples were collected from convalescent patients a median of approximately 100 days after diagnosis, with a range of about 30 to 170 days. Post-vaccine blood samples were obtained a median of approximately 74 days after the second vaccine dose, with a range of about 13 to 241 days. A few convalescent patients gave samples both early after vaccination (day 14) and late after vaccination (days 161 to 241). Culture stimuli were overlapping spike peptide pools from SARS-CoV-2 and from the common cold coronaviruses HCoV-NL63, HCoV-OC43 and HCoV-229E. In control cultures, a CEFX viral epitope pool was used as positive control, an HIV-1 Nef peptide pool was used as negative control, or no peptide was added. In under twelve COVID-19 convalescent patients and 4 infection-naive healthy vaccine recipients, researchers compared the spike-specific CD4+ TCR repertoire from before mRNA vaccination with the repertoire from after. Summary of the overall study and its limitations: Although the median number of SARS-CoV-2-reactive clonotypes went up from roughly 23 after infection to 38 after vaccination, the increase was not significant. Only a relatively small number of convalescent patients were included in the study, and early timepoints following natural infection were not analyzed. Of the vaccine-specific clones in convalescent patients, 304 of 307, or nearly all, reacted only to SARS-CoV-2 spike and did not cross-react with common cold coronaviruses. Among convalescent patients, a median roughly 90% of the SARS-CoV-2-reactive clones seen after vaccination appeared only after vaccination, which suggests priming specific to the vaccine.

The intended sense of this specimen's time point label: late sampling 161 to 241 days after vaccination in a few convalescent patients. The sample's treatment or condition label, decoded: roughly 10-day PBMC culture with coronavirus spike peptide pools or control peptides (ViraFEST assay). The ViraFEST assay, used in the study, expanded antigen-specific T cells with peptide pools and then identified the expanded clonotypes through TCR sequencing. The convalescent patients' positive SARS-CoV-2 PCR tests were from March to December 2020, which was before the Alpha, Beta and Delta variants emerged in the United States. Each well held millions of PBMCs cultured with 10 ug/ml peptide pools in IMDM containing approximately 5% human AB serum and around 10 IU/ml IL-2. On days 3 and 7, half of the culture medium was replaced with fresh IL-2-containing medium. After roughly nine days of culture, CD4+ T cells were isolated by negative selection using the EasySep CD4+ T cell isolation kit. Ficoll-Paque Plus gradient centrifugation was used to isolate PBMCs from whole blood, and the isolated PBMCs were then either used fresh or cryopreserved at -140C. Each culture condition was generally run in triplicate wells.

Preparation of the library involved PCR. DNA from cultured CD4+ T cells was subjected to TCR sequencing with the Oncomine TCR Beta short-read assay at the Johns Hopkins FTIC core. The QIAamp micro DNA kit was used to extract genomic DNA from the cultured CD4+ T cells. The Oncomine TCR Beta libraries from cultured CD4+ T cells were pooled using unique dual indexes and then sequenced on an Illumina iSeq 100. Under the source paper's analysis protocol: Non-productive sequences were filtered out, and CDR3s that did not start with C, did not end with F or W, or were shorter than 7 amino acids were discarded. The MANAFEST web application identified antigen-specific clonotypes by comparing peptide-stimulated wells against reference wells and other culture wells. An FDR below 0.05, an odds ratio above 5, and a productive frequency above 0.1% in at least two of three replicate wells were required for clones to be considered positive. A clonotype counted as cross-reactive if it showed significant expansion both in the SARS-CoV-2 spike wells and in at least one common cold coronavirus spike condition. Using R version 3.6.1, CDR3 homology was evaluated through Levenshtein distances (stringdist) along with unrooted phylogenetic trees (ape). Through fastp at Q25 and MiXCR, TCRdb rebuilt clones from the public reads, retaining in-frame beta chains. Each entry is one CDR3 protein sequence, shown with its most common DNA and genes. TCRdb's processing, not the authors' own work, is the source of the V and J calls. Across this sample there are around 16,000 distinct CDR3 sequences, with approximately 56% seen only once. The top ten clones comprise approximately 16% of the sample.

The germline V gene encodes CDR1 SGHTA and CDR2 FQGNSA. The CDR3 covers 13 residues, taking in both the cysteine and the phenylalanine. Only the CDR3 part of the read is kept: 39 bases, read in frame from the first base. The junction shows trimming of 7 bases on V and 7 bases on J, plus 16 bases between the germline ends. This clonotype was observed a few times. Its cognate antigen has yet to be identified. Per-nucleotide qualities are absent, and no much larger clonotype sits a single base away. This TCR was recovered from a human donor who had recovered from COVID-19. The V and J segments used are TRBV7-2 and TRBJ2-5; the D region may be TRBD1 or TRBD2, each matching 5 bases equally. The sequences come from CD4+ T cells from blood, cultured in vitro, collected about 7 months after SARS-CoV-2 vaccination. The bases read TGTGCCAGCATCCCCACGGGGCGCGGGACCCAGTACTTC. The resulting protein is CASIPTGRGTQYF.